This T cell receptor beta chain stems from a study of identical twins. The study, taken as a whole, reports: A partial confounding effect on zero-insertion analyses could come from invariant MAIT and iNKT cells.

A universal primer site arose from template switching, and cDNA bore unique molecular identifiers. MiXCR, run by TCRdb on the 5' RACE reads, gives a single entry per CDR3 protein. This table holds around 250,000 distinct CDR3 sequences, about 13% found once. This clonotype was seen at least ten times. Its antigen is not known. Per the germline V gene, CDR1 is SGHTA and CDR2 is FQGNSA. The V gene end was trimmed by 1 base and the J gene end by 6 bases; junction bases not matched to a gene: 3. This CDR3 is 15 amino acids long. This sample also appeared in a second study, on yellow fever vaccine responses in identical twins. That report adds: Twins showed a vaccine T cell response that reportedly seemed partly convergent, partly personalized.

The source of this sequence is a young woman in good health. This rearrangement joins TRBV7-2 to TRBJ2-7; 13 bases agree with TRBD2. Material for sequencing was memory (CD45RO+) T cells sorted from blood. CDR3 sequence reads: CASSLELAGGAEQYF. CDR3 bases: TGTGCCAGCAGCTTAGAACTAGCGGGGGGGGCCGAGCAGTACTTC.